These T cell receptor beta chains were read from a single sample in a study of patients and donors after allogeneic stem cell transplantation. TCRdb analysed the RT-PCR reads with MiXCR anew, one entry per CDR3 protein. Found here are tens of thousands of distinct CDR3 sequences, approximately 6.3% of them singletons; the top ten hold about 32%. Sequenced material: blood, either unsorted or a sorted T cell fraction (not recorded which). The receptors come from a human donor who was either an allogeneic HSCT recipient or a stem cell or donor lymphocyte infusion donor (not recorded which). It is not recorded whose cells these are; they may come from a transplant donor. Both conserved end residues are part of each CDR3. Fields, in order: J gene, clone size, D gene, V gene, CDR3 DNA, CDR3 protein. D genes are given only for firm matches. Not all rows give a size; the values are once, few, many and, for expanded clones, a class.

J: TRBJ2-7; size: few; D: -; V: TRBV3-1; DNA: TGTGCCAGCAGCCAAGGAGGGGGCTCCTACGAGCAGTACTTC; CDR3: CASSQGGGSYEQYF
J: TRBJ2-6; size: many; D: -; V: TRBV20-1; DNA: TGCAGTGCTAGAGGGCCGGGACAACCTGGGGCCAACGTCCTGACTTTC; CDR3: CSARGPGQPGANVLTF
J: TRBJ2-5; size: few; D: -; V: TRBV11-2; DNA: TGTGCCAGCAGCTTGTGGGAGGCGGAGACCCAGTACTTC; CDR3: CASSLWEAETQYF
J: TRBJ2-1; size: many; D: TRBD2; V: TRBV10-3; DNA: TGTGCCATCAGTGAGCCTACTAGCGGGAGTGGGCCGTTCTTC; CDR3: CAISEPTSGSGPFF
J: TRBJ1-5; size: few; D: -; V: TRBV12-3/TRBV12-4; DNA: TGTGCCAGCAGTTTAATGGGCAATCAGCCCCAGCATTTT; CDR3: CASSLMGNQPQHF
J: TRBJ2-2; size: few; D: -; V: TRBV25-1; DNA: TGTGCCAGCAGTGCTCGTAAGAACACCGGGGAGCTGTTTTTT; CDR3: CASSARKNTGELFF
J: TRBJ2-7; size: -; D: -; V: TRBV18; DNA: TGTGCCAGCTCAGGGGGAGTAGGCGAGCAGTACTTC; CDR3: CASSGGVGEQYF
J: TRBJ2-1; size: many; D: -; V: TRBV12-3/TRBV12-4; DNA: TGTGCCAGCAGCACCTTCGGTACTTCAATAAACAATGAGCAGTTCTTC; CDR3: CASSTFGTSINNEQFF
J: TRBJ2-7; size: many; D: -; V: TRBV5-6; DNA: TGTGCCAGCAGCTTGTCAGCCAGATTGCGATGGGAGCAGTACTTC; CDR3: CASSLSARLRWEQYF
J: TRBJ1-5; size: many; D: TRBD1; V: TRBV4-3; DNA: TGCGCCAGCAGCCAGGACCGGGACAGGGGTAATCAGCCCCAGCATTTT; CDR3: CASSQDRDRGNQPQHF
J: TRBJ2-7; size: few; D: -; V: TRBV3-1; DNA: TGTGCCAGCAGCCTCGTCCCCTACGAGCAGTACTTC; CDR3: CASSLVPYEQYF
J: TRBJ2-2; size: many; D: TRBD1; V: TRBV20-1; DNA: TGCAGTGCCAGACACAGGGGGAGTTCTACCGGGGAGCTGTTTTTT; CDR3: CSARHRGSSTGELFF
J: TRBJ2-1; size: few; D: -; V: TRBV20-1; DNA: TGCAGTGCTAGAGCCCCGGGAGTCGCCTACAATGAGCAGTTCTTC; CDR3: CSARAPGVAYNEQFF
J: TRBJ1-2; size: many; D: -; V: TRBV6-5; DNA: TGTGCCAGCAGTTACATCAGGGAAAGGGGCTACACCTTC; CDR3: CASSYIRERGYTF
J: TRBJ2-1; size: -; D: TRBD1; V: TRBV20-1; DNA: TGCAGTGCTAGAGCGGGGACAGGGAGCTACAATGAGCAGTTCTTC; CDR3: CSARAGTGSYNEQFF
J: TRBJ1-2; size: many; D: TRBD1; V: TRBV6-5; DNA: TGTGCCAGCAGCCGGTTCCTTGGACAGGTCTCTAACTATGGCTACACCTTC; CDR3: CASSRFLGQVSNYGYTF
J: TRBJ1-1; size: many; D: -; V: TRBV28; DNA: TGTGCCAGCAGGACTGGGGGGAACACTGAAGCTTTCTTT; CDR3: CASRTGGNTEAFF
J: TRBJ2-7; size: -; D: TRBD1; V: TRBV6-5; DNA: TGTGCCAGCAGAACAGGGGCCTCCTACGAGCAGTACTTC; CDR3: CASRTGASYEQYF
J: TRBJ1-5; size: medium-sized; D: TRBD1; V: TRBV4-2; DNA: TGTGCCAGCAGCCAGGGACAGAATCAGCCCCAGCATTTT; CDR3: CASSQGQNQPQHF
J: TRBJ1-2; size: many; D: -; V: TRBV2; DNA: TGTGCCAGCAGTTTTGGAGCTAACTATGGCTACACCTTC; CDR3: CASSFGANYGYTF
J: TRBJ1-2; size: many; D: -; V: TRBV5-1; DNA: TGCGCCAGCAGCTCGGGATGGGGGGCCGCTGGCTACACCTTC; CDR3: CASSSGWGAAGYTF
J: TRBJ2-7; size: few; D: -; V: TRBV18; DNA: TGTGCCAGCTCACCACCGATGGGGCTTGGTTACGAGCAGTACTTC; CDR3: CASSPPMGLGYEQYF
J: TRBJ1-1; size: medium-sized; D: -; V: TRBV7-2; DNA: TGTGCCAGCAGCTTTAATATGCAGCCGGGCGCTGAAGCTTTCTTT; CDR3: CASSFNMQPGAEAFF
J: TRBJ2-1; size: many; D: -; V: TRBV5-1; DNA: TGCGCCAGCAGCAGGATGCGCCCCGTCGGCTACAATGAGCAGTTCTTC; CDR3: CASSRMRPVGYNEQFF
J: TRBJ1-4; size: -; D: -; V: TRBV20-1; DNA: TGCAGTGCTAGACAGGTCTTTAATGAAAAACTGTTTTTT; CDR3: CSARQVFNEKLFF
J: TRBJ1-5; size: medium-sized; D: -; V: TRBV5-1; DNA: TGCGCCAGCAGCTTGGATCCTAGCAATCAGCCCCAGCATTTT; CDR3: CASSLDPSNQPQHF
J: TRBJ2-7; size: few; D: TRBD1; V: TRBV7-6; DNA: TGTGCCAGCAGCGCCCGGACAGGGGCGTCCTACGAGCAGTACTTC; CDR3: CASSARTGASYEQYF
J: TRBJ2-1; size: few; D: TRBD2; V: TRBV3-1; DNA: TGTGCCAGCAGCCAAGCGAGTAGCGGGAGCTCAGGAGAGCAGTTCTTC; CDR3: CASSQASSGSSGEQFF
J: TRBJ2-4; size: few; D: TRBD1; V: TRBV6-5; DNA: TGTGCCAGCAGTAGCCGGGACAGGGTGCACTTC; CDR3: CASSSRDRVHF
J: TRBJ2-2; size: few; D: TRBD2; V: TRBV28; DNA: TGTGCCAGCACTAGCGGCTTAAACACCGGGGAGCTGTTTTTT; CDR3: CASTSGLNTGELFF
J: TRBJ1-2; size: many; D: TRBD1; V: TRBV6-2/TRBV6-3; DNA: TGTGCCAGCAGAGGGACAGGAAGTTATGGCTACACCTTC; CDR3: CASRGTGSYGYTF
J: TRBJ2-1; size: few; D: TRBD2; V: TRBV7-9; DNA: TGTGCCAGCAGCCTAGCAGGACTAGCGGGAGGTTCGCAGTTCTTC; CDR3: CASSLAGLAGGSQFF
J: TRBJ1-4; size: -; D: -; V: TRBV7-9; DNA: TGTGCCAGCAGGGAGCGGGGCTTTTCAACTAATGAAAAACTGTTTTTT; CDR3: CASRERGFSTNEKLFF
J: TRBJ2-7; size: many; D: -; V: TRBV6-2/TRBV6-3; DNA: TGTGCCAGCAGTTACGGACAGTCTCGGAACGAGCAGTACTTC; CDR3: CASSYGQSRNEQYF
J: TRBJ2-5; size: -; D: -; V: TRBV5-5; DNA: TGTGCCAGCAGCTTGGTAGGGCGGGAAGAGACCCAGTACTTC; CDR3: CASSLVGREETQYF
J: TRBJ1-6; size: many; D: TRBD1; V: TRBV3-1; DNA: TGTGCCAGCAGCCAAAACAGGGGGGACTACTCACCCCTCCACTTT; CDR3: CASSQNRGDYSPLHF
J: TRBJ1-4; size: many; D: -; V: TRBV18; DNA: TGTGCCAGCTCACCTCTCAATGGAGGAGAAAAACTGTTTTTT; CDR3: CASSPLNGGEKLFF
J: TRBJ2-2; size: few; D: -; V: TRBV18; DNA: TGTGCCAACCGAAAGGACCAGAACACCGGGGAGCTGTTTTTT; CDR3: CANRKDQNTGELFF
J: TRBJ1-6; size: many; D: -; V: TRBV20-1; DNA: TGCAGTGCTAGAGAAGGCGGGACCCAGAATTCACCCCTCCACTTT; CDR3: CSAREGGTQNSPLHF
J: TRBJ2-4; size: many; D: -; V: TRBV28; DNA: TGTGCCAGCAGTTTACCCAGGAGGGTGGACATTCAGTACTTC; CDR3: CASSLPRRVDIQYF
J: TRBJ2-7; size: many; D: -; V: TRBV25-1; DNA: TGTGCCAGCAGTGAAAAATTTGGGGGGAGTAACGAGCAGTACTTC; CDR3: CASSEKFGGSNEQYF
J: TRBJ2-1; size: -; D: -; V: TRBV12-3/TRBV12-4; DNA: TGTGCCAGCAGCCCCGTCGACAGGGCGGGACGGGGGCATGAGCAGTTCTTC; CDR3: CASSPVDRAGRGHEQFF
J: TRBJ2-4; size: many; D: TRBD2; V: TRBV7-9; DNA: TGTGCCAGCAGCTTGGATCTTAGCGGGTGGCGGTACTTC; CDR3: CASSLDLSGWRYF
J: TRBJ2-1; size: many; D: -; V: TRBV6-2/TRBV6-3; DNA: TGTGCCAGCACAGAAGGGGGGGATGAGCAGTTCTTC; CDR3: CASTEGGDEQFF
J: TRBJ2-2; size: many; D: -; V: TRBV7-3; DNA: TGTGCCAGCAGCTTAGCCGGGAGTGGGTCCGGGGAGCTGTTTTTT; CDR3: CASSLAGSGSGELFF
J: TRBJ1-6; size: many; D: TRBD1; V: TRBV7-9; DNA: TGTGCCAGCAGCTTACAACAGGGGTCACCCCTCCACTTT; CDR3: CASSLQQGSPLHF
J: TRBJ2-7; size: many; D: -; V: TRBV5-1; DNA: TGCGCCAGCAGCTCCCCAGGGGTTCCACACTACGAGCAGTACTTC; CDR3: CASSSPGVPHYEQYF
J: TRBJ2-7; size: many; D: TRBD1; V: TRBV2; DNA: TGTGCCAGCAGTGAAGCGGGACAGGGGGCCCTCTACGAGCAGTACTTC; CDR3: CASSEAGQGALYEQYF
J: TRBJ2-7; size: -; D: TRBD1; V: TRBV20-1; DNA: TGCAGTGCTAGAGGAATCCTGACAGGGGACTACGAGCAGTACTTC; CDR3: CSARGILTGDYEQYF
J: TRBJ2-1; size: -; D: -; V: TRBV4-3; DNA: TGCGCCAGCAGCCAAGCCTGGAAGGGAGCGGGCCCCCTCGAGCAGTTCTTC; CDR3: CASSQAWKGAGPLEQFF
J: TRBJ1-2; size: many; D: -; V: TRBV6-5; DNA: TGTGCCAGCAGTTACGGCACAGGTTCCACCTTC; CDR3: CASSYGTGSTF
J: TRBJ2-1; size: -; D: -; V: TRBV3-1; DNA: TGTGCCAGCAGCCAAGGACTGTACAATGAGCAGTTCTTC; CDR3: CASSQGLYNEQFF
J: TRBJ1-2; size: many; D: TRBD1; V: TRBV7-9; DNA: TGTGCCAGCAGCTCCTCCGGACAGGCAACTTTCTATGGCTACACCTTC; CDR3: CASSSSGQATFYGYTF
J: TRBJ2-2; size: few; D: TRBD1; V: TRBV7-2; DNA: TGTGCCAGCAGCAAGGACAGGGGCGGCACCGGGGAGCTGTTTTTT; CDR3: CASSKDRGGTGELFF
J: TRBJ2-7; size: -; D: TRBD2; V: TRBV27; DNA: TGTGCCAGCACTACAAGCGGGAGGCGCTCCTACGAGCAGTACTTC; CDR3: CASTTSGRRSYEQYF
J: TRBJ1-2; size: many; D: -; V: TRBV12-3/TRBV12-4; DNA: TGTGCCAGCAGTTCAATGGACAGTTTCTATGGCTACACCTTC; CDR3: CASSSMDSFYGYTF
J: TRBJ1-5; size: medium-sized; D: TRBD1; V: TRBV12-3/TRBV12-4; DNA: TGTGCCAGCAGTCCTAGGGACAGGTGGACTCAGCCCCAGCATTTT; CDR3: CASSPRDRWTQPQHF
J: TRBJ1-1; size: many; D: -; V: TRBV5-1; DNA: TGCGCCAGCAGCGCCCATGTCGGGGTGGGGACTGAAGCTTTCTTT; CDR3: CASSAHVGVGTEAFF
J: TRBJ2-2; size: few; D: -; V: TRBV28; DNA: TGTGCCAGGCATCTAAATTCACCCGGGGAGCTGTTTTTT; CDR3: CARHLNSPGELFF